This T cell receptor beta chain was identified in a study of beta chain features in type 1 diabetes. General study findings and limits: Whether TCRB rearrangement is influenced by HLA type was left unresolved in this analysis. A greater similarity of naive, central memory and Treg TCRB repertoires was seen among patients than among healthy donors. Across all four CD4+ subsets, people with type 1 diabetes showed modestly shorter TCRB CDR3s.

The V and J ends lost 5 bases and 6 bases respectively, with 14 bases between them. Germline V gene lookup returns CDR1 SGHTA and CDR2 FQGNSA. This CDR3 comprises 14 residues. Every bit of the isolated RNA underwent reverse transcription, so sequencing read expressed TCRB transcripts. Sequenced by immunoSEQ multiplex PCR; TCRdb stores in-frame clones only, minus some. The sample shows about 650,000 clones, over 10% of them seen only once. This clone was counted a few times. Its specificity is not known. Via the markers CD45RO/CCR7/CD25/CD127/CD95/CD27, stem cell-like memory, regulatory, central memory and naive CD4+ cells were sorted. Each sorted population was over 98% pure.

The chain links TRBV7-2 to TRBJ2-4; D remains ambiguous. The TCR originated in a man aged 30 to 45 with type 1 diabetes. The sample taken for sequencing was naive CD4+ T cells from blood. This CDR3 reads CASSLAGPLNIQYF. CDR3 in DNA: TGTGCCAGCAGCCTCGCCGGGCCACTAAACATTCAGTACTTC.